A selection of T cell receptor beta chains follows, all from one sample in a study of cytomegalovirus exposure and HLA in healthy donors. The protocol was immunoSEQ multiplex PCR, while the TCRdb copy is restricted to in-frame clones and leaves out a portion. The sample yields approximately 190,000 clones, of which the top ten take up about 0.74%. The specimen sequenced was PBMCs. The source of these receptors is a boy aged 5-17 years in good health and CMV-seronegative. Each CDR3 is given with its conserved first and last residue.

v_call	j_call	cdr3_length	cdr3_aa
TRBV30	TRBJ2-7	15	CAWSVGQGGIYEQYF
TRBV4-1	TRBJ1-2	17	CATEQSGTGNSCYGYTF
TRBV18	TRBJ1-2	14	CASSPSAFNYGYTF
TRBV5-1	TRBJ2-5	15	CASSDPGQGQETQYF
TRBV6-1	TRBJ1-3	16	CASSDPMAGSGNTIYF
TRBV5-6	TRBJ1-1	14	CASSLQGASTEAFF
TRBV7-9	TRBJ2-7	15	CASTLMTGSFYEQYF
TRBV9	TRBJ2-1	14	CASTGGVRGNEQFF
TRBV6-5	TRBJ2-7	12	CASSYEGNEQYF
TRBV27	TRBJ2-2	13	CASSFGPPGELFF
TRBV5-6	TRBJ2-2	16	CASSLLPGGYTGELFF
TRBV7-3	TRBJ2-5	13	CASSLIGQETQYF
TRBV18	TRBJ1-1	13	CASSQGANTEAFF
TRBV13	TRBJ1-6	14	CASSPRTVNSPLHF
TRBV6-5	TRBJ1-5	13	CATGQRRNQPQHF
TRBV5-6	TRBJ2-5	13	CASSWDGRETQYF
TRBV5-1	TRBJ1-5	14	CASSRDRIDQPQHF
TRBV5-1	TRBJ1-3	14	CASSRGQGAGTIYF
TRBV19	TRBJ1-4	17	CASSARDRGQRNEKLFF
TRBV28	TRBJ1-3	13	CAAGEGAGNTIYF
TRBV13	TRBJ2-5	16	CASSLLRAGGSGTQYF
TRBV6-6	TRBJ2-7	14	CASSYLGLAYEQYF
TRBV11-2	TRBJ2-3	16	CASSREPGAPTDTQYF
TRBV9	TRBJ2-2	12	CASSVIAGELFF
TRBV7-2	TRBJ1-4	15	CASSNQGATNEKLFF
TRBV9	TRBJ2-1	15	CASSVSGQGGNEQFF
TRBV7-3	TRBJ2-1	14	CASSVLSGVAEQFF
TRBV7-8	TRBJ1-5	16	CASSPRRGGENQPQHF
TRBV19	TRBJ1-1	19	CASSSWKYRDRGQESEAFF
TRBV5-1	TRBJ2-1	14	CASSGGGSYNEQFF
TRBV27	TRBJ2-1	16	CASSFGLAGSYNEQFF
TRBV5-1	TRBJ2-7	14	CASSLERGLYEQYF
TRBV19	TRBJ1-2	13	CASNGQRLGGYTF
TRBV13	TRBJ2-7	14	CASRRAGTTYEQYF
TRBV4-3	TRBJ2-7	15	CASSQEAGTGVEQYF
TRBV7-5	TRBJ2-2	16	CVRSTRTGRNTGELFF
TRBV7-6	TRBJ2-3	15	CASSSPGVSTDTQYF
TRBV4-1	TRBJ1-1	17	CASSPPRRTKMNTEAFF
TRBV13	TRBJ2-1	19	CASSSLGLAGGSIYNEQFF
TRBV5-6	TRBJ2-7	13	CASSLGQVYEQYF
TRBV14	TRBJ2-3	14	CASSQRGRPDTQYF
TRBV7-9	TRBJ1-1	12	CASRRMNTEAFF
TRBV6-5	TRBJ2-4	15	CASRPSQGAADIQYF
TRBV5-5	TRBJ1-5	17	CASSLYHPGVSNQPQHF
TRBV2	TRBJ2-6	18	CASSVGQGAPSGANVLTF
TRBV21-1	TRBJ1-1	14	CASSKEPGRGEAFF
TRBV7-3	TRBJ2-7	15	CASILCGQFNYEQYF
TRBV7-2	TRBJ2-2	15	CASSETGMGTGELFF
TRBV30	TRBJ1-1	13	CAWIGEVNTEAFF
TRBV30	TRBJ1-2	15	CAWSLGQGAFYGYTF
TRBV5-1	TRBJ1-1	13	CASTTGWTTEAFF
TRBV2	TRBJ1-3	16	CASSTTGAISGNTIYF
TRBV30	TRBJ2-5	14	CAWSTGPVLGTQYF